What follows are 20 T cell receptor beta chains derived from one specimen sequenced in a study of T cell responses to AZD1222 COVID-19 vaccine. Clones were read by immunoSEQ multiplex PCR, and TCRdb kept only the in-frame ones, dropping some. The data contain around 100,000 clones, 90% of them singletons. Sequenced here: peripheral blood, sampled on day 0 of AZD1222 vaccination. These receptors were obtained from an adult in good health.

This sequence joins TRBV2 and TRBJ2-1, with 8 bases lining up with TRBD2. Losses at the gene ends were 10 bases for V and 5 bases for J; bases not matched to a gene: 7. Germline CDR1 reads SNHLY; CDR2 reads FYNNEI. This CDR3 is built from 13 residues. CDR3 region: CANGRERDNEQFF. Written as DNA, the CDR3 is TGTGCCAACGGGAGGGAGAGGGACAATGAGCAGTTCTTC.

The rearrangement joins TRBV6-6 to TRBJ1-1, with TRBD1 as a possible D gene (5 bases). Germline values: CDR1 MNHNY, CDR2 SVGAGI (reference sequence). Trimming removed 2 bases from V and 1 base from J, with 5 bases in between. The CDR3 consists of 13 residues. The DNA of the CDR3 is TGTGCCAGCAGTTACGGGGGGAACACTGAAGCTTTCTTT. Residues: CASSYGGNTEAFF.

V usage is TRBV28 and J usage is TRBJ2-3; no clear D. V was trimmed by 7 bases and J by 3 bases, leaving 5 bases between them. The CDR3 is 11 residues long. Germline CDR1 is MDHEN and CDR2 is SYDVKM. The CDR3 DNA sequence: TGTGCCAGCACCGAGACAGATACGCAGTATTTT. Translating it yields CASTETDTQYF.

This chain uses TRBV19 with TRBJ1-1, with 8 bases lining up with TRBD1. The CDR3 runs 14 residues. CDR1 is LNHDA, CDR2 SQIVND, per germline (reference sequence). V lost 7 bases to trimming and J lost 1 base; unmatched junction nucleotides: 5. CDR3 sequence reads: CASTPDRANTEAFF. In DNA form, the CDR3 reads TGTGCCAGTACCCCGGACAGGGCGAACACTGAAGCTTTCTTT.

The V call is TRBV6-5, the J call TRBJ1-6, with D maybe TRBD1 (5 bases). Trimming removed 11 bases from V and 0 bases from J, with 11 bases in between. This CDR3 region has 14 residues. In germline, CDR1 is MNHEY, CDR2 SVGAGI. The CDR3 loop is CASGVSSYNSPLHF. The CDR3 DNA reads TGTGCCTCGGGGGTGAGCTCCTATAATTCACCCCTCCACTTT.

This rearrangement joins TRBV10-3 to TRBJ1-5; perhaps TRBD1 as D (6 bases). With 6 bases removed from V and 7 bases from J, the gap between germline ends came to 10 bases. The CDR3 is made up of 12 amino acids. Germline V gene data show CDR1 as ENHRY and CDR2 as SYGVKD. The CDR3 region has the DNA TGTGCCATCAGGGGGGGCGGCCAGCCCCAGCATTTT. It specifies CAIRGGGQPQHF.

The chain carries TRBV19 and TRBJ1-1; unclear D gene. Trimming pared 3 bases from V and 1 base from J, leaving 12 bases between. The germline V gene has CDR1 LNHDA and CDR2 SQIVND (reference sequence). The CDR3 runs 15 residues. CDR3 protein: CASSILLFANTEAFF. CDR3 sequence (DNA): TGTGCCAGTAGTATTTTGTTGTTCGCGAACACTGAAGCTTTCTTT.

This chain connects TRBV4-2 to TRBJ2-3; 14 bases fit TRBD2. V trimming: 5 bases; J trimming: 3 bases; junction bases outside the gene matches: 10. This CDR3 is 18 amino acids long. The germline gives CDR1 LGHNA, CDR2 YNFKEQ. The CDR3 reads CASSLGLAGAKVTDTQYF. The DNA for the CDR3 is TGTGCCAGCAGCTTGGGACTAGCGGGGGCGAAAGTTACAGATACGCAGTATTTT.

This chain joins TRBV6-1 and TRBJ2-5; D gene uncertain. This CDR3 region has 16 residues. V was trimmed by 2 bases and J by 2 bases, leaving 15 bases between them. Germline lookup yields CDR1 MNHNS and CDR2 SASEGT. CDR3 loop: CASSERPPLFQETQYF. CDR3 coding DNA: TGTGCCAGCAGTGAACGTCCGCCCCTGTTTCAAGAGACCCAGTACTTC.

The J gene is TRBJ1-5, the V gene TRBV28; TRBD1 aligns across 7 bases. This CDR3 is built from 14 residues. Germline loops: CDR1 MDHEN, CDR2 SYDVKM. V was clipped by 4 bases and J by 5 bases; unmatched bases: 5. CDR3 protein: CASSSIQGDQPQHF. CDR3 nucleotide sequence: TGTGCCAGCAGTTCAATTCAGGGGGATCAGCCCCAGCATTTT.

In nucleotides, the CDR3 is TGCGCCAGCAGCCAAGGACCGGACGGTCGCAATCAGCCCCAGCATTTT. This translates into CASSQGPDGRNQPQHF. V is TRBV4-1 and J is TRBJ1-5; D unresolved. The CDR3 runs 16 residues. Trimming cost V 1 base and J 2 bases, with 12 bases left between them. CDR1 and CDR2 (germline): MGHRA, YSYEKL.

The rearrangement links TRBV11-2 to TRBJ2-3; D possibly matches TRBD1 or TRBD2 (5 bases each). CDR3 length: 14 residues. Trimming took 3 bases from V and 1 from J, leaving 8 bases between them. The germline CDR1 and CDR2 sequences are SGHAT and FQNNGV. CDR3 nucleotide sequence: TGTGCCAGCAGCTTCCAGGGAGGCACAGATACGCAGTATTTT. It translates to CASSFQGGTDTQYF.

J is TRBJ2-7 and V is TRBV6-5; a possible D gene is TRBD2 (5 bases). CDR1 and CDR2 (germline): MNHEY, SVGAGI. The CDR3 sequence is 13 residues long. Trimming cost V 7 bases and J 4 bases, with 14 bases left between them. The CDR3 DNA sequence: TGTGCCAGCAACTTAGCCGGGAAATACGAGCAGTACTTC. Translating it yields CASNLAGKYEQYF.

The rearrangement joins TRBV28 to TRBJ2-7; D is ambiguous. The CDR3 consists of 12 residues. The germline gives CDR1 MDHEN, CDR2 SYDVKM. V was trimmed by 3 bases and J by 6 bases, leaving 9 bases between them. The CDR3 nucleotides read TGTGCCAGCAGTTTCCAGGCGTCCGAGCAGTACTTC. Translation: CASSFQASEQYF.

The chain has TRBV5-4 and TRBJ2-3, with 11 bases lining up with TRBD2. The CDR3 runs to 16 residues. Trimming removed 3 bases from V and 2 bases from J; junction bases left unmatched: 5. Germline V CDR1 and CDR2: SGHNT, YYREEE (reference sequence). The CDR3 nucleotides are TGTGCCAGCAGCTCTTTAGCGGGGGGGACCACAGATACGCAGTATTTT. Protein: CASSSLAGGTTDTQYF. Based on the CDR3 plus reference TRBV5-4 and TRBJ2-3, the full variable domain is ETGVTQSPTHLIKTRGQQVTLRCSSQSGHNTVSWYQQALGQGPQFIFQYYREEENGRGNFPPRFSGLQFPNYSSELNVNALELDDSALYLCASSSLAGGTTDTQYFGPGTRLTVL.

V usage is TRBV10-3 and J usage is TRBJ1-1; D uncertain. From germline, CDR1 is ENHRY and CDR2 SYGVKD. Trimming removed 3 bases from V and 1 base from J, with 9 bases in between. There are 14 residues in the CDR3. CDR3 sequence reads: CAISEPSRNTEAFF. CDR3 sequence (DNA): TGTGCCATCAGTGAACCCTCACGGAACACTGAAGCTTTCTTT.

The chain couples TRBV6-5 to TRBJ2-1; TRBD2 agrees at 12 bases. The CDR3 spans 16 residues. V dropped 2 bases and J dropped 5; count of bases not matched to a gene: 4. Per germline, CDR1 MNHEY and CDR2 SVGAGI. In nucleotides, the CDR3 is TGTGCCAGCAGTTACAGGGGACTAGCGGGTGACAATGAGCAGTTCTTC. Protein sequence: CASSYRGLAGDNEQFF.

The chain couples TRBV19 to TRBJ2-3, with 10 bases matching TRBD2. CDR1 and CDR2 from the germline V gene are LNHDA and SQIVND (reference sequence). V trimming: 3 bases; J trimming: 7 bases; junction bases outside the gene matches: 10. The CDR3 runs to 16 residues. CDR3 region: CASSMDSGGASNTQYF. The CDR3 DNA is TGTGCCAGTAGTATGGACAGCGGGGGGGCAAGTAATACGCAGTATTTT.

The gene calls are TRBV18 and TRBJ2-2; TRBD2 matches 14 bases. CDR1 and CDR2 from the germline V gene are KGHSH and LQKENI. The CDR3 is 18 residues long. Trimming took 3 bases from V and 0 from J; bases not matched to a gene: 3. The CDR3 loop is CASSPGLAGAPNTGELFF. The CDR3 coding sequence is TGTGCCAGCTCACCGGGACTAGCGGGGGCGCCGAACACCGGGGAGCTGTTTTTT.

The chain links TRBV7-9 to TRBJ1-1; D is unresolved. The CDR3 contains 13 residues. The germline CDR1 and CDR2 sequences are SEHNR and FQNEAQ (reference sequence). V was shortened by 1 base and J by 0 bases, with 3 bases between the two germline ends. CDR3 amino acids: CASSLDLNTEAFF. In DNA form, the CDR3 reads TGTGCCAGCAGCTTAGATTTGAACACTGAAGCTTTCTTT.